The 17 T cell receptor beta chains below were found in one sample sequenced in a study of cytomegalovirus exposure and HLA in healthy donors. PCR employed 60 Vbeta and 13 Jbeta primers. Libraries were prepared by immunoSEQ multiplex PCR; TCRdb keeps only in-frame clonotypes and omits some of them. Among roughly 100,000 clones listed, roughly four fifths were seen once. The material sequenced was PBMCs. These TCRs come from a woman in her forties or fifties in good health and CMV-seropositive.

V usage is TRBV20-1 and J usage is TRBJ1-2; D ambiguous. The CDR3 sequence is 11 residues long. Germline V CDR1 and CDR2: DFQATT, SNEGSKA (reference sequence). Trimming took 0 bases from V and 8 from J, leaving 7 bases between them. CDR3 nucleotide sequence: TGCAGTGCTAGAGATCCGCTAGGCTACACCTTC. Translated, it gives CSARDPLGYTF.

The rearrangement links TRBV7-9 to TRBJ1-1, with 7 positions matching TRBD1. Per germline, CDR1 SEHNR and CDR2 FQNEAQ (reference sequence). The CDR3 covers 15 residues. V lost 4 bases and J lost 1; bases outside the gene matches: 6. The DNA for the CDR3 is TGTGCCAGCAGCTCATCCGGGACAGAGAACACTGAAGCTTTCTTT. This sequence encodes CASSSSGTENTEAFF.

This clone occurred once. The chain joins TRBV7-3 to TRBJ1-1; TRBD1 is a possible D gene (6 bases). This CDR3 has 16 amino acids. Per the germline V gene, CDR1 is SGHTA and CDR2 is FQGTGA. V lost 4 bases, J lost 0 bases, and 15 bases lay in between. This CDR3 reads CASSSRSQGLNTEAFF. Written as DNA, the CDR3 is TGTGCCAGCAGCTCCCGCTCCCAGGGGCTGAACACTGAAGCTTTCTTT.

The rearrangement uses TRBV5-6 and TRBJ1-1; D not certain. The germline CDR1 and CDR2 sequences are SGHDT and YYEEEE. V was cut by 0 bases and J by 4 bases, with 19 bases left in between. The CDR3 is 17 amino acids. The CDR3 DNA reads as TGTGCCAGCAGCTTGGCCGTGGGTGTCGGCGGGGTCACTGAAGCTTTCTTT. Translating gives CASSLAVGVGGVTEAFF.

The chain is built from TRBV18 and TRBJ1-4, with TRBD1 identical over 8 bases. Germline-derived CDR1 and CDR2 are KGHSH and LQKENI. The CDR3 has 14 amino acids. V shed 8 bases, J shed 3 bases, and the junction held 5 bases outside the gene matches. CDR3 DNA sequence: TGTGCCAGCCAATGGGACAGGTCTAATGAAAAACTGTTTTTT. Translated, it gives CASQWDRSNEKLFF.

The rearrangement uses TRBV7-9 and TRBJ1-4, with 10 bases matching TRBD1. CDR1 SEHNR and CDR2 FQNEAQ come from the germline V gene (reference sequence). CDR3 size: 17 residues. V was pared by 4 bases and J by 6 bases, with 11 bases of the junction left unmatched. The CDR3 region has the DNA TGTGCCAGCAGCTCTCGGCTCCCGGGACAGGGGCATGAAAAACTGTTTTTT. Translation: CASSSRLPGQGHEKLFF. The variable domain in full, completed from reference TRBV7-9 and TRBJ1-4, reads DTGVSQNPRHKITKRGQNVTFRCDPISEHNRLYWYRQTLGQGPEFLTYFQNEAQLEKSRLLSDRFSAERPKGSFSTLEIQRTEQGDSAMYLCASSSRLPGQGHEKLFFGSGTQLSVL.

The J gene is TRBJ2-4, the V gene TRBV9, with TRBD2 matching 8 bases. The CDR3 is 18 amino acids. V trimming: 3 bases; J trimming: 0 bases; junction bases outside the gene matches: 11. Germline V CDR1 and CDR2: SGDLS, YYNGEE. The CDR3 region has the DNA TGTGCCAGCAGCGCCACGAGCGGGGGAGCCCTAGCCAAAAACATTCAGTACTTC. Translation: CASSATSGGALAKNIQYF.

This chain links TRBV25-1 with TRBJ2-5, with TRBD2 matching 8 bases. After removal of 9 bases from V and 5 bases from J, the junction contained 11 bases not matched to a gene. Per the germline V gene, CDR1 is MGHDK and CDR2 is SYGVNS. The length of the CDR3 is 14 residues. The CDR3 DNA is TGTGCCAGTGGATCTAGCGGGCCGGCGGAGACCCAGTACTTC. Its translation: CASGSSGPAETQYF.

The chain uses TRBV5-4 and TRBJ2-2; 8 positions match TRBD1. Looked up from germline, CDR1 is SGHNT and CDR2 is YYREEE (reference sequence). The CDR3 is 15 residues long. V dropped 2 bases and J dropped 7; count of bases not matched to a gene: 7. CDR3 in amino acids: CASSLRTGPGGELFF. Here the CDR3 DNA reads TGTGCCAGCAGCTTAAGGACAGGGCCCGGCGGGGAGCTGTTTTTT. Full variable domain (rest looked up from reference TRBV5-4 and TRBJ2-2): ETGVTQSPTHLIKTRGQQVTLRCSSQSGHNTVSWYQQALGQGPQFIFQYYREEENGRGNFPPRFSGLQFPNYSSELNVNALELDDSALYLCASSLRTGPGGELFFGEGSRLTVL.

The V gene is TRBV6-6, the J gene TRBJ1-4; D unclear. Germline V CDR1 and CDR2: MNHNY, SVGAGI (reference sequence). The CDR3 is made up of 15 amino acids. Trimming removed 6 bases from V and 8 bases from J, with 19 bases in between. The chain's CDR3 is CASSLSVNSLEKLFF. The CDR3, as DNA: TGTGCCAGCAGCCTTTCGGTGAACAGCTTGGAAAAACTGTTTTTT.

This clone was found once. The chain joins TRBV9 to TRBJ2-1, with 8 positions matching TRBD2. The CDR3 runs to 16 residues. In germline, CDR1 is SGDLS, CDR2 YYNGEE. The J segment lost 4 bases and the V segment lost 1 base, leaving 7 bases of the junction unmatched. This CDR3 reads CASSVLSGGSYNEQFF. The CDR3 bases are TGTGCCAGCAGCGTATTAAGCGGGGGTTCTTACAATGAGCAGTTCTTC. The full variable domain, in which reference TRBV9 and TRBJ2-1 provide the parts outside the CDR3, is DSGVTQTPKHLITATGQRVTLRCSPRSGDLSVYWYQQSLDQGLQFLIQYYNGEERAKGNILERFSAQQFPDLHSELNLSSLELGDSALYFCASSVLSGGSYNEQFFGPGTRLTVL.

This clone turned up a few times. The V call is TRBV19, the J call TRBJ2-5; 10 bases fit TRBD2. Looked up from germline, CDR1 is LNHDA and CDR2 is SQIVND (reference sequence). With V trimmed by 4 bases and J by 5 bases, 10 bases remained unmatched. There are 16 residues in the CDR3. The CDR3 is CASSTYPGTSVETQYF. The CDR3, as DNA: TGTGCCAGTAGTACCTACCCCGGGACTAGCGTTGAGACCCAGTACTTC.

V is TRBV25-1 and J is TRBJ2-3; D is ambiguous. V was cut by 3 bases and J by 3 bases, with 10 bases left in between. CDR3 size: 14 residues. Germline V CDR1 and CDR2: MGHDK, SYGVNS. Here the CDR3 reads CASSDIPGTDTQYF. In DNA form, the CDR3 reads TGTGCCAGCAGTGACATTCCAGGAACAGATACGCAGTATTTT.

This chain connects TRBV11-3 to TRBJ2-1; D is possibly TRBD1 (6 bases). This CDR3 spans 20 amino acids. Per the germline V gene, CDR1 is SGHNT and CDR2 is YENEEA. The V gene lost 5 bases and the J gene lost 0 bases, with 26 bases spanning the gap. In DNA form, the CDR3 reads TGTGCCAGCAGCCACACTGACAGGTGGGCTGGGCCGAGCTCCTACAATGAGCAGTTCTTC. This translates into CASSHTDRWAGPSSYNEQFF.

This CDR3 is CAFSGTVNEKLFF. CDR3 nucleotides: TGTGCCTTCTCCGGGACAGTTAATGAAAAACTGTTTTTT. V and J are TRBV30 and TRBJ1-4; 7 nucleotides agree with TRBD1. Germline assignment: CDR1 GTSNPN and CDR2 SVGIG (reference sequence). The CDR3 extends over 13 amino acids. The ends lost 7 bases at V and 4 bases at J; junction bases unmatched: 6. Combining the CDR3 with reference TRBV30 and TRBJ1-4 gives the whole variable domain SQTIHQWPATLVQPVGSPLSLECTVEGTSNPNLYWYRQAAGRGLQLLFYSVGIGQISSEVPQNLSASRPQDRQFILSSKKLLLSDSGFYLCAFSGTVNEKLFFGSGTQLSVL.

The V and J genes are TRBV28 and TRBJ2-5, with TRBD2 matching over 10 bases. With 5 bases clipped from V and 5 bases from J, the junction kept 8 bases outside the gene matches. The CDR3 is 15 residues long. Germline values: CDR1 MDHEN, CDR2 SYDVKM. The CDR3 loop is CASSELAGLRETQYF. The CDR3 coding sequence is TGTGCCAGCAGTGAACTAGCGGGGCTTCGGGAGACCCAGTACTTC.

This clone showed up many times. The rearrangement joins TRBV13 to TRBJ1-2; possible D gene TRBD1, 5 bases. The germline V gene encodes CDR1 PRHDT and CDR2 FYEKMQ (reference sequence). V was pared by 4 bases and J by 10 bases, with 16 bases between. The CDR3 contains 13 residues. The chain's CDR3 is CASSSGSPQIYTF. CDR3 in DNA: TGTGCCAGCAGCTCAGGGTCCCCCCAAATCTACACCTTC. Filled out from reference TRBV13 and TRBJ1-2, the complete variable domain reads AAGVIQSPRHLIKEKRETATLKCYPIPRHDTVYWYQQGPGQDPQFLISFYEKMQSDKGSIPDRFSAQQFSDYHSELNMSSLELGDSALYFCASSSGSPQIYTFGSGTRLTVV.